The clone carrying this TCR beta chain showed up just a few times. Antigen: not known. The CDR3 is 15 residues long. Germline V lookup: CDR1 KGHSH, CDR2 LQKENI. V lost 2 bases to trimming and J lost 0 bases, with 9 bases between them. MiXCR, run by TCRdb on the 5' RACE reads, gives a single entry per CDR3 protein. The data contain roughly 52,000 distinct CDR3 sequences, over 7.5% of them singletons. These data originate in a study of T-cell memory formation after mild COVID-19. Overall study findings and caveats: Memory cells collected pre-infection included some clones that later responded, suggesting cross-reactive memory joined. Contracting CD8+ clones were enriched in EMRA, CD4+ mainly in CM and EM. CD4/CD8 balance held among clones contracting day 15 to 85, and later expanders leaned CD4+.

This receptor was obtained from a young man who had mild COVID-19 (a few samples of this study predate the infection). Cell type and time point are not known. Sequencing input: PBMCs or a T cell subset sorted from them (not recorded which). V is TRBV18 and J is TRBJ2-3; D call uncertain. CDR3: CASSPYSLSTDTQYF. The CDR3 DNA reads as TGTGCCAGCTCACCATATTCCTTGAGCACAGATACGCAGTATTTT.